Only a few counts were recorded for the clone carrying this T cell receptor (beta chain). No antigen is known for it. The PCR made use of 60 Vbeta and 13 Jbeta primers. Clones were read by immunoSEQ multiplex PCR, and TCRdb kept only the in-frame ones, dropping some. Of a few hundred thousand clones listed, almost 85% were seen once; the top ten hold about 2%. The data belong to a study of cytomegalovirus exposure and HLA in healthy donors. Turning to the study itself: From HLA-typed donors, an early data release held about 85 million unique TCRs. Membership in the Caucasian-associated ancestry cluster was found for about 80% of fewer than 450 genotyped donors. Study-wide results and caveats: Many donors shared some public TCRs, even though most TCR sequences were rare.

Input material: PBMCs. The TCR originated in a woman between 35 and 50 years old in good health and CMV-seropositive.

CDR3 in DNA: TGTGCCAGTCATGGGGGGGGAGGGGGGGAGACCCAGTACTTC. Translated: CASHGGGGGETQYF. The chain links TRBV19 to TRBJ2-5; TRBD2 is a possible D gene (7 bases). V lost 8 bases to trimming and J lost 5 bases, with 18 bases between them. This CDR3 has 14 residues. Germline lookup yields CDR1 LNHDA and CDR2 SQIVND (reference sequence).